The 32 T cell receptor beta chains in this list originate from one sample, sequenced in a study of blood T cell repertoires in COVID-19. Sequencing used immunoSEQ multiplex PCR; TCRdb keeps in-frame clones, though not all of them. The sample lists 60,000 or so clones, 87% seen once, with about a tenth in the top ten. Input material: peripheral blood. The origin of the receptors is a human donor with acute or convalescent COVID-19. The donor label of this sample is uncertain.

J is TRBJ1-5 and V is TRBV19; 11 nucleotides agree with TRBD1. The germline CDR1 and CDR2 sequences are LNHDA and SQIVND (reference sequence). The ends lost 5 bases at V and 0 bases at J; junction bases unmatched: 3. The CDR3 has 16 amino acids. CDR3 region: CASSGQGANSNQPQHF. The CDR3 region has the DNA TGTGCCAGTAGTGGACAGGGGGCCAATAGCAATCAGCCCCAGCATTTT.

CDR3 residues: CASSERRGDSNQPQHF. Here the CDR3 DNA reads TGTGCCAGCAGTGAAAGGAGGGGAGATAGCAATCAGCCCCAGCATTTT. This chain uses TRBV6-1 with TRBJ1-5; possible D gene TRBD1, 5 bases. Trimming took off 2 bases at V and 0 bases at J, with 11 bases between the two ends. Germline assignment: CDR1 MNHNS and CDR2 SASEGT. CDR3 length: 16 residues.

The chain has TRBV15 and TRBJ2-3; 7 bases are shared with TRBD1. V trimming: 6 bases; J trimming: 6 bases; junction bases outside the gene matches: 9. This CDR3 is built from 14 residues. Germline V gene sequence: CDR1 LNHNV, CDR2 YYDKDF (reference sequence). The chain's CDR3 is CATRTGYDRDTQYF. DNA of the CDR3: TGTGCCACCAGGACAGGGTACGATCGGGATACGCAGTATTTT. The full variable domain, its missing parts supplied by reference TRBV15 and TRBJ2-3, is DAMVIQNPRYQVTQFGKPVTLSCSQTLNHNVMYWYQQKSSQAPKLLFHYYDKDFNNEADTPDNFQSRRPNTSFCFLDIRSPGLGDTAMYLCATRTGYDRDTQYFGPGTRLTVL.

This clone was seen only a few times. The V and J genes are TRBV5-1 and TRBJ2-7; weak D call: TRBD1 (5 bases). V was trimmed by 0 bases and J by 7 bases, leaving 11 bases between them. This CDR3 comprises 13 residues. Germline V gene lookup returns CDR1 SGHRS and CDR2 YFSETQ. The CDR3 is CASSLDNRREQYV. The CDR3 nucleotides read TGCGCCAGCAGCTTGGATAACAGGCGGGAGCAGTACGTC.

The V call is TRBV18, the J call TRBJ1-1; possible D gene TRBD1, 6 bases. Trimming cost V 3 bases and J 1 base, with 9 bases left between them. The CDR3 totals 14 residues. Germline CDR1 KGHSH, CDR2 LQKENI. The CDR3 region is CASSPNRANTEAFF. The DNA of the CDR3 is TGTGCCAGCTCACCTAACAGGGCGAACACTGAAGCTTTCTTT.

The chain joins TRBV19 to TRBJ2-1; 7 bases align to TRBD2. Germline values: CDR1 LNHDA, CDR2 SQIVND (reference sequence). This CDR3 comprises 14 residues. The J segment lost 7 bases and the V segment lost 7 bases, leaving 10 bases of the junction unmatched. CDR3 loop: CASNPVGGRNEQFF. CDR3 sequence (DNA): TGTGCCAGTAATCCGGTGGGCGGGAGAAATGAGCAGTTCTTC.

V usage is TRBV2 and J usage is TRBJ2-1; TRBD1 agrees at 8 bases. V dropped 5 bases and J dropped 9; count of bases not matched to a gene: 12. CDR1 is SNHLY and CDR2 is FYNNEI in the germline V gene. The CDR3 is 15 amino acids. CDR3 in amino acids: CASSWGRGLMSEQFF. In DNA form, the CDR3 reads TGTGCCAGCAGTTGGGGCAGGGGGCTGATGAGTGAGCAGTTCTTC.

This chain links TRBV6-2 or TRBV6-3 with TRBJ1-1; D is possibly TRBD1 (6 bases). Trimming stripped 0 bases from V and 4 bases from J, with 18 bases between. The CDR3 sequence is 17 residues long. Germline V gene lookup returns CDR1 MNHEY and CDR2 SVGEGT. The CDR3 bases are TGTGCCAGCAGTTACTCGCAGCTCGGCCAGGGGAGCACTGAAGCTTTCTTT. The encoded protein is CASSYSQLGQGSTEAFF.

This sequence joins TRBV11-2 and TRBJ2-1; D is unclear. V was trimmed by 4 bases and J by 6 bases, leaving 19 bases between them. CDR3 size: 16 residues. Germline assignment: CDR1 SGHAT and CDR2 FQNNGV. CDR3 in DNA: TGTGCCAGCAGCTACCTCCCTCAGCGCGGCTCCAATGAGCAGTTCTTC. Its protein is CASSYLPQRGSNEQFF.

The chain has TRBV6-5 and TRBJ2-7, with D tentatively TRBD2 (5 bases). The germline V gene encodes CDR1 MNHEY and CDR2 SVGAGI. This CDR3 comprises 14 residues. V was pared by 7 bases and J by 2 bases, with 15 bases between. The CDR3 is CASNLREPPYEQYF. The CDR3 DNA is TGTGCCAGCAATTTAAGGGAGCCCCCCTACGAGCAGTACTTC.

The rearrangement uses TRBV9 and TRBJ1-4, with 10 bases aligning to TRBD1. Germline V gene lookup returns CDR1 SGDLS and CDR2 YYNGEE. V shed 5 bases, J shed 2 bases, and the junction held 0 bases outside the gene matches. The CDR3 sequence is 14 residues long. The CDR3 protein is CASRGQGTNEKLFF. The CDR3 DNA reads as TGTGCCAGCAGGGGACAGGGGACTAATGAAAAACTGTTTTTT.

Concerning this clone: A read error may produce the germline difference seen at one junction end. The chain joins TRBV6-1 to TRBJ1-5; D uncertain. CDR3 length: 16 residues. The germline V gene encodes CDR1 MNHNS and CDR2 SASEGT. The CDR3 spells CASREGSSNSNQPQHF. CDR3 in DNA: TGTGCCAGCAGGGAAGGCAGTTCAAATAGCAATCAGCCCCAGCATTTT.

The chain joins TRBV19 to TRBJ2-1; D is possibly TRBD1 (5 bases). V dropped 5 bases and J dropped 6 bases, with 14 bases sitting between them. CDR3 length: 14 amino acids. The V gene's germline CDR1 is LNHDA and CDR2 SQIVND (reference sequence). Here the CDR3 reads CASSPVTGSNEQFF. The CDR3 DNA follows: TGTGCCAGTAGTCCGGTAACAGGTTCCAATGAGCAGTTCTTC.

The rearrangement links TRBV18 to TRBJ1-2; D not certain. The CDR3 runs to 12 residues. Germline V gene data show CDR1 as KGHSH and CDR2 as LQKENI. V lost 1 base to trimming and J lost 4 bases, with 4 bases between them. In DNA form, the CDR3 reads TGTGCCAGCTCACCACGCAGCTATGGCTACACCTTC. This sequence encodes CASSPRSYGYTF.

The genes are TRBV7-2 and TRBJ2-5, with D perhaps TRBD1 (5 bases). Trimming shortened V by 3 bases and J by 1 base, and 12 bases separated the two germline ends. Germline loops: CDR1 SGHTA, CDR2 FQGNSA. This CDR3 spans 15 amino acids. The CDR3 spells CASSFMVQGQETQYF. CDR3 nucleotide sequence: TGTGCCAGCAGCTTCATGGTCCAGGGCCAAGAGACCCAGTACTTC. Full variable domain (outside the CDR3, taken from reference TRBV7-2 and TRBJ2-5): GAGVSQSPSNKVTEKGKDVELRCDPISGHTALYWYRQSLGQGLEFLIYFQGNSAPDKSGLPSDRFSAERTGGSVSTLTIQRTQQEDSAVYLCASSFMVQGQETQYFGPGTRLLVL.

The chain joins TRBV2 to TRBJ2-7, with 8 bases matching TRBD2. J gave up 1 base and V 8 bases, and 10 bases lay outside the gene matches. Germline V gene lookup returns CDR1 SNHLY and CDR2 FYNNEI. The CDR3 loop spans 15 amino acids. The chain's CDR3 is CASVEGTRASYEQYF. CDR3 sequence (DNA): TGTGCCAGCGTGGAGGGGACTAGGGCTTCCTACGAGCAGTACTTC.

This clone was found a few times. This chain connects TRBV27 to TRBJ1-4; possible D gene TRBD1, 5 bases. Trimming pared 6 bases from V and 3 bases from J, leaving 17 bases between. There are 16 residues in the CDR3. Per the germline V gene, CDR1 is MNHEY and CDR2 is SMNVEV (reference sequence). CDR3 region: CASRPPSGGPNEKLFF. CDR3 bases: TGTGCCAGCAGACCCCCTAGCGGGGGACCTAATGAAAAACTGTTTTTT.

The chain combines TRBV6-5 with TRBJ2-5; D may be TRBD1 (5 bases). Trimming pared 6 bases from V and 5 bases from J, leaving 16 bases between. The CDR3 loop spans 14 amino acids. Germline CDR1 reads MNHEY; CDR2 reads SVGAGI. This CDR3 reads CASSDTQVPETQYF. The CDR3 bases are TGTGCCAGCAGCGATACACAGGTCCCCGAGACCCAGTACTTC.

This sequence joins TRBV10-1 and TRBJ1-1; TRBD1 matches 12 bases. The V and J ends lost 10 bases and 3 bases, in that order; junction bases with no gene match: 9. Germline CDR1 reads WNHNN; CDR2 reads SYGVQD (reference sequence). The CDR3 loop spans 15 amino acids. CDR3: CATASGTGGYTEAFF. For the CDR3, the DNA is TGCGCCACCGCCTCCGGGACAGGGGGCTACACTGAAGCTTTCTTT.

V and J are TRBV19 and TRBJ2-5; TRBD1 agrees at 8 bases. This CDR3 is 15 amino acids long. The ends lost 4 bases at V and 4 bases at J; junction bases unmatched: 8. Per germline, CDR1 LNHDA and CDR2 SQIVND (reference sequence). CDR3 loop: CASSNGWTGTETQYF. The CDR3 DNA is TGTGCCAGTAGTAATGGATGGACAGGGACAGAGACCCAGTACTTC.

The rearrangement uses TRBV15 and TRBJ1-3; D is ambiguous. CDR3 length: 16 amino acids. The germline V and J ends were trimmed by 0 bases and 4 bases, with 13 bases remaining between them. Germline V gene data show CDR1 as LNHNV and CDR2 as YYDKDF (reference sequence). The chain's CDR3 is CATSRDLAGSGNTIYF. Here the CDR3 DNA reads TGTGCCACCAGCAGAGATCTTGCGGGCTCGGGAAACACCATATATTTT.

With respect to this clone: Other DNA sequences in the same sample also yield this CDR3. The rearrangement joins TRBV18 to TRBJ2-7; 10 bases are shared with TRBD1. This CDR3 region has 14 residues. Germline trimming cut 3 bases from V and 3 bases from J; bases unmatched to any gene: 2. Per germline, CDR1 KGHSH and CDR2 LQKENI. The CDR3 nucleotides read TGTGCCAGCTCACCGGGGACAGGGGACTACGAGCAGTACGTC. This translates into CASSPGTGDYEQYV.

The V gene is TRBV5-1, the J gene TRBJ2-7; possible D gene TRBD1, 6 bases. Germline V CDR1 and CDR2: SGHRS, YFSETQ. V lost 4 bases and J lost 1, with 12 bases in between. The CDR3 sequence is 14 residues long. The CDR3 DNA reads TGCGCCAGCAGCACGACAGGAGGTTCCTACGAGCAGTACTTC. Encoded protein: CASSTTGGSYEQYF.

To note about this clone: Mismatch with germline at one junction end may stem from a read error. V usage is TRBV3-1 (or the pseudogene TRBV3-2) and J usage is TRBJ2-3, with TRBD2 matching 10 bases. In germline, CDR1 is LGHDT, CDR2 YNNKEL (reference sequence). This CDR3 has 14 residues. The CDR3 here is CASSQDRSGRGLRF. CDR3 bases: TGTGCCAGCAGCCAAGATCGAAGCGGGAGGGGCCTCCGATTT.

V is TRBV7-9 and J is TRBJ1-4, with D tentatively TRBD1 (6 bases). The CDR3 loop spans 14 amino acids. The germline V and J ends were trimmed by 7 bases and 7 bases, with 16 bases remaining between them. Germline V gene data show CDR1 as SEHNR and CDR2 as FQNEAQ (reference sequence). CDR3 residues: CASNPVGGVEKLFF. The CDR3 DNA is TGTGCCAGCAACCCTGTAGGGGGGGTTGAAAAACTGTTTTTT. The full variable domain, its missing parts supplied by reference TRBV7-9 and TRBJ1-4, is DTGVSQNPRHKITKRGQNVTFRCDPISEHNRLYWYRQTLGQGPEFLTYFQNEAQLEKSRLLSDRFSAERPKGSFSTLEIQRTEQGDSAMYLCASNPVGGVEKLFFGSGTQLSVL.

The CDR3 here is CASSQVRAGGTDTQYF. The CDR3 DNA reads as TGTGCCAGCAGCCAAGTGCGAGCGGGGGGCACAGATACGCAGTATTTT. V is TRBV4-2 and J is TRBJ2-3, with 8 bases aligning to TRBD2. V dropped 1 base and J dropped 1; count of bases not matched to a gene: 4. This CDR3 contains 16 residues. CDR1 and CDR2 (germline): LGHNA, YNFKEQ.

This clone was seen a single time. This chain uses TRBV30 with TRBJ2-3; a possible D gene is TRBD1 (6 bases). CDR3 length equals 14 residues. V gave up 3 bases and J gave up 3 bases, with 13 bases separating them. Germline V gene data show CDR1 as GTSNPN and CDR2 as SVGIG (reference sequence). The CDR3 reads CAWRSTGRTDTQYF. In nucleotides, the CDR3 is TGTGCCTGGAGGAGTACAGGGAGAACAGATACGCAGTATTTT.

The chain carries TRBV3-1 (or the pseudogene TRBV3-2) and TRBJ2-5, with D hard to call. This CDR3 is built from 16 residues. Per germline, CDR1 LGHDT and CDR2 YNNKEL (reference sequence). Trimming pared 0 bases from V and 0 bases from J, leaving 11 bases between. The chain's CDR3 is CASSQESALYQETQYF. CDR3 DNA sequence: TGTGCCAGCAGCCAAGAGTCAGCGTTGTACCAAGAGACCCAGTACTTC.

The rearrangement uses TRBV4-2 and TRBJ1-3, with 7 bases aligning to TRBD1. Germline V lookup: CDR1 LGHNA, CDR2 YNFKEQ. CDR3 size: 15 residues. The V and J ends lost 1 base and 4 bases, in that order; junction bases with no gene match: 4. Here the CDR3 DNA reads TGTGCCAGCAGCCAAGCTTCGGGACAGGGAAACACCATATATTTT. This encodes CASSQASGQGNTIYF.

V usage is TRBV28 and J usage is TRBJ2-4; possibly TRBD2 for D (5 bases). The CDR3 has 14 amino acids. The V end was cut by 3 bases, the J end by 8 bases, with 14 bases between. Germline loops: CDR1 MDHEN, CDR2 SYDVKM. This chain's CDR3 is CASSLKGVDHIQYF. CDR3 nucleotides: TGTGCCAGCAGTTTGAAGGGAGTAGATCACATTCAGTACTTC.

The chain combines TRBV5-6 with TRBJ2-7; 11 nucleotides align to TRBD2. CDR1 is SGHDT and CDR2 is YYEEEE in the germline V gene. The ends lost 7 bases at V and 3 bases at J; junction bases unmatched: 3. This CDR3 is built from 13 residues. The CDR3 nucleotides read TGTGCCAGCGGTACTAGCGGGGGCTACGAGCAGTACTTC. This sequence encodes CASGTSGGYEQYF.

This chain links TRBV11-2 with TRBJ2-2, with unresolved D. Between the trimmed V and J ends, which lost 5 bases and 5 bases, there was a span of 12 bases. Germline V gene sequence: CDR1 SGHAT, CDR2 FQNNGV. The CDR3 runs 14 residues. The CDR3 DNA follows: TGTGCCAGCAGCACGCCCCTCCGGACCGGGGAGCTGTTTTTT. Translated: CASSTPLRTGELFF.